This TCR beta chain emerged from a study of blood T cells in healthy people across ages (dated by TCRdb to about 2015). In terms of the full investigation: In model experiments, template switching captured about one uniquely barcoded TCR beta cDNA molecule for every two T cells. The study measured age-related changes in TCR beta repertoire diversity using deep sequencing normalized with unique cDNA molecular identifiers. Donors were grouped into four age groups: young (average approximately 15 years), middle-aged (39), aged (62) and long-lived (approximately 78). To avoid experimental bias, donors of different ages were distributed randomly across sequencing lanes. Using the same blood draw, the study looked at two additional independent replicas of 1 million unique cDNA reads for two donors, one aged 18 to 30 and the other aged 80 or older. General findings and caveats noted by the study authors: Because profiling used bulk unsorted PBMCs, naive and antigen-experienced compartments could not be compared conclusively. Donor CMV infection status was unknown, potentially confounding age-related changes in expanded clonotypes. Compared with the aged group, more naive CD4+ T cells, fewer expanded clones and increased TCR diversity were shown by the long-lived group, suggesting age selection. Estimates of total diversity based on one million sequenced T cells were considered lower bounds and underestimates. Observed TCR beta diversity per million T cells fell roughly linearly with age, and a significant reduction was already apparent by age roughly 41. A strong correlation was found between observed TCR beta diversity and the percentage of naive T cells measured by flow cytometry.

Library method: 5' RACE. The reads were generated on an Illumina HiSeq 2500. A second PCR of roughly 7 to 11 cycles was performed with a sample-barcoded 5' primer and a J-beta primer mix. Each TCR beta cDNA molecule received a unique molecular identifier from a template-switch 5' adaptor carrying 12 random nucleotides. Each sample yielded at least 3 million CDR3-containing paired-end reads. The Mint cDNA synthesis kit, primed by a TRBC-specific oligonucleotide, was used to synthesize first-strand cDNA from all RNA. Following uracil-DNA glycosylase treatment, all cDNA underwent a first 18-cycle PCR with the universal primers M1SS and BC2_uni_R. In the authors' own workflow: For normalization, 1 million high-quality reads were randomly selected from each sample, with every read carrying a distinct molecular identifier. Instead of being binned into consensus sequences, reads with shared molecular identifiers were discarded. MiTCR, with a Q25 quality threshold and the strictest error-elimination algorithm, was used for CDR3 identification, clonotype clustering and error correction. A nonparametric unseen species model with Euler transformation was used to estimate a lower bound on total TCR beta diversity. Using fastp trimming at Q25 and MiXCR clonotype assembly, TCRdb reanalyzed the public sequencing data and kept in-frame beta chains. For every CDR3 protein sequence, its rows merge into one entry that carries the most common genes and DNA. These V and J calls derive from TCRdb rather than the authors' analysis. The sample table holds under 750,000 distinct CDR3 sequences, of which around 48% were seen once. The ten largest clones add up to about 22% of the sample.

This clonotype was counted once. The clone's antigen remains unknown. No clone much larger than this one lies a single base away; base qualities are absent. Single-read evidence is weak. CDR1 and CDR2 are drawn from the germline V gene: SGHDN, FVKESK. The CDR3 goes from the cysteine to the phenylalanine over 19 residues. The entry retains the CDR3 DNA only, 57 bases that are in frame from base 1. Germline trimming amounts to 5 bases on V and 4 bases on J, with 13 as the count of junction bases outside the gene matches. The donors were some 39 Caucasian individuals from Russia, aged about 6 to 100 years, who were systemically healthy. Around 10 milliliters of peripheral blood were collected from each donor into EDTA-treated Vacutainer tubes. Ficoll-Paque density-gradient centrifugation was used to isolate PBMCs, with at least 6.5 million obtained per sample. Total RNA was extracted from PBMCs with Trizol reagent, with at least 6 micrograms obtained per sample. The percentages of naive CD45RAhigh/CD27high T cells were determined by flow cytometry on a PBMC aliquot from every donor.

The source is an elderly man in good health. Sequenced input: blood. In this chain, TRBV14 is recombined with TRBJ2-6, with 11 bases aligning to TRBD1. CDR3 region: CASSKPPGQGVYGANVLTF. The nucleotide sequence is given as TGTGCCAGCAGCAAACCACCGGGACAGGGGGTCTACGGGGCCAACGTCCTGACTTTC.